This TCR beta chain is drawn from a study of cytomegalovirus exposure and HLA in healthy donors. Study at large: Approximately 83 million unique TCRs from HLA-typed donors were held in an early data release. Whole-study results and caveats: The productive fraction for most TCR beta V segments was about 87% or about 30% in an earlier analysis.

This clone was seen a few times. What it binds is unknown. Germline V lookup: CDR1 SQVTM, CDR2 ANQGSEA. V was clipped by 4 bases and J by 2 bases; unmatched bases: 8. CDR3 size: 14 residues. PCR used 60 Vbeta primers and 13 Jbeta primers. Clones were read by immunoSEQ multiplex PCR, and TCRdb kept only the in-frame ones, dropping some. The sample carries approximately 140,000 clones, less than 85% recorded once. Input material: PBMCs. The origin of this receptor is a man aged 50 to 59 in good health and CMV-seropositive. This rearrangement joins TRBV29-1 to TRBJ2-7; TRBD1 aligns across 7 bases. The chain's CDR3 is CSVGSGTATYEQYF. CDR3 DNA sequence: TGCAGCGTTGGATCCGGGACAGCAACCTACGAGCAGTACTTC.